Below, one T cell receptor beta chain is given with its context. Other DNA sequences from this sample encode an identical CDR3 as well. This sample stems from a study of blood T cell repertoires in COVID-19. For the study at large: Researchers got acute and convalescent COVID-19 samples from the United States, Italy and Spain.

V lost 4 bases and J lost 8; bases outside the gene matches: 6. CDR3 length: 13 residues. Germline CDR1 and CDR2: SGHNT and YYREEE (reference sequence). In the study's own analysis: Estimation of nucleated cell counts was performed using reference gene primer amplification. Profiling relied on immunoSEQ multiplex PCR, and the TCRdb table lists in-frame clones only, not all of them. V, J and clone size reflect that table, while D and trimming were determined from the DNA. The sample contains about 300,000 clones, more than 85% of which appear only once. Material: peripheral blood. The receptor was isolated from a man between 70 and 80 years old with acute or convalescent COVID-19. V and J are TRBV5-4 and TRBJ1-2, with 9 bases fitting TRBD1. CDR3 sequence (DNA): TGTGCCAGCAGCCCCGGACAGGGGTACGGCTACACCTTC. It translates to CASSPGQGYGYTF.